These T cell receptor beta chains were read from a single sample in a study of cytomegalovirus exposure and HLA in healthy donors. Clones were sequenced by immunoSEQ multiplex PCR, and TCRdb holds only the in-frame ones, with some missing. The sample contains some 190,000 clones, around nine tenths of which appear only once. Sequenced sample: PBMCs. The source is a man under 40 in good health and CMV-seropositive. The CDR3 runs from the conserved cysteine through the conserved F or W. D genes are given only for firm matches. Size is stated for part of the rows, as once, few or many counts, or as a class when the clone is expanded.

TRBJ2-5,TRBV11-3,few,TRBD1,CASSLAGQGYQETQYF,TGTGCCAGCAGCTTAGCGGGACAGGGGTACCAAGAGACCCAGTACTTC
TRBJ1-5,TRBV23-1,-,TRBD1,CASRPPGQALSCQPQHF,TGCGCCAGCAGACCGCCGGGACAGGCCCTGAGTTGTCAGCCCCAGCATTTT
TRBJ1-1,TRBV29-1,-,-,CSVPDGGNTEAFF,TGCAGCGTACCCGACGGGGGGAACACTGAAGCTTTCTTT
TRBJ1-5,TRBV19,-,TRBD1,CASSLHRGRDQPQHF,TGTGCCAGTAGTCTACACAGGGGGAGGGATCAGCCCCAGCATTTT
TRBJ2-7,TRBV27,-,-,CASSLAWDSTYEQYF,TGTGCCAGCAGTTTGGCCTGGGACTCCACTTACGAGCAGTACTTC
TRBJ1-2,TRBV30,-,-,CAWSKRTPTKTGGYTF,TGTGCCTGGAGTAAAAGAACGCCGACGAAGACGGGTGGCTACACCTTC
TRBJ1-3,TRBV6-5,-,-,CASSYSLGASGNTIYF,TGTGCCAGCAGTTACTCCCTAGGGGCCTCTGGAAACACCATATATTTT
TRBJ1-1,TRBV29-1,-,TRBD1,CSATAGTAGTEAFF,TGCAGCGCTACCGCCGGGACAGCGGGCACTGAAGCTTTCTTT
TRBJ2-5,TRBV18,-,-,CASSPQGGSTETQYF,TGTGCCAGCTCACCCCAGGGAGGTAGCACGGAGACCCAGTACTTC
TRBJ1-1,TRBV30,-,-,CAWTLITGLGTEAFF,TGTGCCTGGACCCTAATCACAGGGCTGGGCACTGAAGCTTTCTTT
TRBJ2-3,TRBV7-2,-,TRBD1,CASEVGGLTDTQYF,TGTGCCAGCGAAGTAGGGGGCCTCACAGATACGCAGTATTTT
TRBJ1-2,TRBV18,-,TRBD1,CASSPYRGGYGYTF,TGTGCCAGCTCACCATACAGGGGGGGCTATGGCTACACCTTC
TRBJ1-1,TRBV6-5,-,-,CASSYSYENTEAFF,TGTGCCAGCAGTTACTCTTACGAGAACACTGAAGCTTTCTTT
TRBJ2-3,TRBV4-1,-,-,CASSQENSLDTQYF,TGCGCCAGCAGCCAAGAAAACTCGCTCGATACGCAGTATTTT
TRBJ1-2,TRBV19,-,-,CASSIVGRYTF,TGTGCCAGTAGTATAGTGGGTCGCTACACCTTC
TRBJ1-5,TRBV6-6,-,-,CASSYSRGNQPQHF,TGTGCCAGCAGTTACTCCAGGGGCAATCAGCCCCAGCATTTT
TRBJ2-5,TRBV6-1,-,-,CASTNGPGTGETQYF,TGTGCCAGCACCAATGGTCCGGGGACCGGAGAGACCCAGTACTTC
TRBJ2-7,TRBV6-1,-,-,CASSEYTKPVGFYEQYF,TGTGCCAGCAGTGAATATACAAAACCAGTAGGGTTCTACGAGCAGTACTTC
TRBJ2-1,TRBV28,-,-,CASSRPGSGEQFF,TGTGCCAGCAGTCGTCCCGGGTCCGGTGAGCAGTTCTTC
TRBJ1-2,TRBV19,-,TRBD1,CASNPRDRNIYGYTF,TGTGCCAGTAACCCCCGGGACAGAAACATCTATGGCTACACCTTC
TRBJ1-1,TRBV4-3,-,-,CASSQYHLLGNTEAFF,TGCGCCAGCAGCCAATATCATCTCCTGGGGAACACTGAAGCTTTCTTT
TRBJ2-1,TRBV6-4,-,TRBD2,CASSRETSGGEEQFF,TGTGCCAGCAGCCGGGAAACTAGCGGAGGTGAGGAGCAGTTCTTC
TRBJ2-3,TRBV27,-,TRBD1,CASSLLQGATDTQYF,TGTGCCAGCAGTTTATTGCAGGGGGCAACAGATACGCAGTATTTT
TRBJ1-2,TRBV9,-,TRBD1,CASSFRGGNYGYTF,TGTGCCAGCAGCTTCCGAGGGGGCAACTATGGCTACACCTTC
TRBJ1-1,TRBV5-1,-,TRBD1,CASSLQRWDRHGEAFF,TGCGCCAGCAGCCTTCAGAGGTGGGACAGACATGGTGAAGCTTTCTTT
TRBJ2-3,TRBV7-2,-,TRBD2,CASSSSSGGGDTQYF,TGTGCCAGCAGCTCCTCTAGCGGGGGTGGTGATACGCAGTATTTT
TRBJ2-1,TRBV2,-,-,CASSEARRAGNEQFF,TGTGCCAGCAGTGAAGCCCGCAGGGCGGGCAATGAGCAGTTCTTC
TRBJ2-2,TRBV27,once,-,CASTVSGSEVGELFF,TGTGCCAGCACCGTCAGTGGGAGTGAGGTCGGGGAGCTGTTTTTT
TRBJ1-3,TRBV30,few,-,CACQISGNTIYF,TGTGCCTGTCAGATCTCTGGAAACACCATATATTTT
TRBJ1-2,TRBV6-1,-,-,CASSEGSYGYTF,TGTGCCAGCAGTGAAGGGTCATATGGCTACACCTTC
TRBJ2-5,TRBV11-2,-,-,CASSLGGQIETQYF,TGTGCCAGCAGCTTAGGTGGTCAGATCGAGACCCAGTACTTC
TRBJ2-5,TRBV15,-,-,CATSRVGIVGGPETQYF,TGTGCCACCAGCAGAGTGGGTATCGTGGGGGGTCCCGAGACCCAGTACTTC
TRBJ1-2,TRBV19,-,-,CASSINGAGGYGYTF,TGTGCCAGTAGTATTAACGGGGCCGGGGGCTATGGCTACACCTTC
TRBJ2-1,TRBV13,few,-,CASSSISGAPYNEQFF,TGTGCCAGCAGCTCCATATCAGGGGCGCCCTACAATGAGCAGTTCTTC
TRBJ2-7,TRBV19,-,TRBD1,CASSISAGGRNEQYF,TGTGCCAGTAGTATCTCGGCAGGGGGCAGGAACGAGCAGTACTTC
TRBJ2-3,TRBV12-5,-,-,CASGLVRGGSSNTQYF,TGTGCTAGTGGTTTGGTAAGGGGGGGGTCCTCAAATACGCAGTATTTT
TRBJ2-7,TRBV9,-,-,CASSEQGSFYEQYF,TGTGCCAGCAGCGAACAGGGATCTTTCTACGAGCAGTACTTC